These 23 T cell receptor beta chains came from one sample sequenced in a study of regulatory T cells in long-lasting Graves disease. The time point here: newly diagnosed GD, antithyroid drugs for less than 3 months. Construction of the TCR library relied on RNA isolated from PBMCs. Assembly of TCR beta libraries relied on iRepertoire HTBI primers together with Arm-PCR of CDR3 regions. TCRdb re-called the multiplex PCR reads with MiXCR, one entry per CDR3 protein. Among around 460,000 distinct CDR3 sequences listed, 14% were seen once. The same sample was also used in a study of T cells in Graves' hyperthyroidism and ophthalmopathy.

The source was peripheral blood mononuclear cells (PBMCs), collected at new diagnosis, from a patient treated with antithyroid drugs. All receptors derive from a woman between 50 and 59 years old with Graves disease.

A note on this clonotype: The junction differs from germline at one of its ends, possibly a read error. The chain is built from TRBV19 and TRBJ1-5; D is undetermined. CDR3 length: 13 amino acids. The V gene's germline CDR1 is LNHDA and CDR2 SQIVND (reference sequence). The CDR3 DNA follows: TGTGCCAATAGTATCCATCGGGGACAGCCCCAGCATTTT. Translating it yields CANSIHRGQPQHF. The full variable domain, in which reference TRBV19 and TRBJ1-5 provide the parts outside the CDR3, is DGGITQSPKYLFRKEGQNVTLSCEQNLNHDAMYWYRQDPGQGLRLIYYSQIVNDFQKGDIAEGYSVSREKKESFPLTVTSAQKNPTAFYLCANSIHRGQPQHFGDGTRLSIL.

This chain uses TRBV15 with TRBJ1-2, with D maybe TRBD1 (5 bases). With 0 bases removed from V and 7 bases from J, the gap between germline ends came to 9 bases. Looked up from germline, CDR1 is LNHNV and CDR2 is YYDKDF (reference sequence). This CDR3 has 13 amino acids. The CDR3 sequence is CATSREGGGGYTF. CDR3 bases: TGTGCCACCAGCAGAGAGGGGGGGGGTGGCTACACCTTC.

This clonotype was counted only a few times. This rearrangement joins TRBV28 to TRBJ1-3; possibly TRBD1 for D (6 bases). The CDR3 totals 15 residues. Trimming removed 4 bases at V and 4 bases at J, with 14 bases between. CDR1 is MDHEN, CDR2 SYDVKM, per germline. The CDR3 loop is CASSWDTSSGNTIYF. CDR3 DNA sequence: TGTGCCAGCAGTTGGGACACTTCGTCCGGAAACACCATATATTTT. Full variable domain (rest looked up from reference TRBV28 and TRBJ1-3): DVKVTQSSRYLVKRTGEKVFLECVQDMDHENMFWYRQDPGLGLRLIYFSYDVKMKEKGDIPEGYSVSREKKERFSLILESASTNQTSMYLCASSWDTSSGNTIYFGEGSWLTVV.

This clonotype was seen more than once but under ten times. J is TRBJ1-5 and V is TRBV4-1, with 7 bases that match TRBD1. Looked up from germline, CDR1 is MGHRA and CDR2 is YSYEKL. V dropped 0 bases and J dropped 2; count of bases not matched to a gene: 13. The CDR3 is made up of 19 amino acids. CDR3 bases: TGCGCCAGCAGCCAAGATGATCTCCAGGGGGGCTGGGGCAATCAGCCCCAGCATTTT. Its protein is CASSQDDLQGGWGNQPQHF.

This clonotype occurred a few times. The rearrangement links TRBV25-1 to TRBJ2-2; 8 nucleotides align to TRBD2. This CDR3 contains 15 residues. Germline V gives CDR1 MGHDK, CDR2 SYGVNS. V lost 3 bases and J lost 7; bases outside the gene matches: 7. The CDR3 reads CASSDSGRADGELFF. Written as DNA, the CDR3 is TGTGCCAGCAGTGACTCCGGGAGGGCCGACGGGGAGCTGTTTTTT.

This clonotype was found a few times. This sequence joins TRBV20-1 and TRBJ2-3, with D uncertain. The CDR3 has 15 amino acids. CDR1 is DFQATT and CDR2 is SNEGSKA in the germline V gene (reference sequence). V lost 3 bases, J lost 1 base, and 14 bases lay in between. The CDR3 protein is CSARQAHSGTDTQYF. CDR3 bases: TGCAGTGCTAGGCAAGCACATTCAGGCACAGATACGCAGTATTTT.

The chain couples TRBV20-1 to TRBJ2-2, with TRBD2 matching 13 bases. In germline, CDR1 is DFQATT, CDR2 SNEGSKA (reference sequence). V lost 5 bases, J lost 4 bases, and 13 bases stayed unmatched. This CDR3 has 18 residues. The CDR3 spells CSAALTGLAGAVTGELFF. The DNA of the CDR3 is TGCAGTGCTGCCCTGACCGGACTAGCGGGAGCTGTCACCGGGGAGCTGTTTTTT.

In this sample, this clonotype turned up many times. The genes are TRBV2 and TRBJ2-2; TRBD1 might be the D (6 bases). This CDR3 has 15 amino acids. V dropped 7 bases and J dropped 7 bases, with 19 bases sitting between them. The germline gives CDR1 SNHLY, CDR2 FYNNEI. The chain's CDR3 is CASTGQRGFGGELFF. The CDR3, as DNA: TGTGCCAGCACAGGACAGAGGGGATTTGGCGGGGAGCTGTTTTTT.

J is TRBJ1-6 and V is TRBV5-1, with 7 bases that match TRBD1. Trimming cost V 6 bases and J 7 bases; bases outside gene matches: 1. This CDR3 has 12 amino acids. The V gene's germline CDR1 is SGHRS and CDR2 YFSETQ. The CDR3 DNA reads TGCGCCAGCACGACAGGGAATTCACCCCTCCACTTT. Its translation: CASTTGNSPLHF.

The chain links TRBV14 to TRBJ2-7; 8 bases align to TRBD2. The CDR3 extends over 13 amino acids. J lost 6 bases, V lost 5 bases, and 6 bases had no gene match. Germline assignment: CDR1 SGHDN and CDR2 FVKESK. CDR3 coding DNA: TGTGCCAGCAGCAAAATAAGCGGGAGCGAGCAGTACTTC. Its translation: CASSKISGSEQYF.

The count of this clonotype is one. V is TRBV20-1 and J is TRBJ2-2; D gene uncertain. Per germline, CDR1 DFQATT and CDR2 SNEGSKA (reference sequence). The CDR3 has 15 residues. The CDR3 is CRKWIGSANTGELFF. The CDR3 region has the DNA TGCAGGAAGTGGATAGGATCGGCGAACACCGGGGAGCTGTTTTTT.

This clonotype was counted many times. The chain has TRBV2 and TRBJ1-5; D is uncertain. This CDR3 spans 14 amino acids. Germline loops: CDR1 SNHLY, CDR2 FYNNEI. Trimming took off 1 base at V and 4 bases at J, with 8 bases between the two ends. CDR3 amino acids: CASSEGAENQPQHF. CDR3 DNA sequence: TGTGCCAGCAGTGAAGGGGCGGAGAATCAGCCCCAGCATTTT.

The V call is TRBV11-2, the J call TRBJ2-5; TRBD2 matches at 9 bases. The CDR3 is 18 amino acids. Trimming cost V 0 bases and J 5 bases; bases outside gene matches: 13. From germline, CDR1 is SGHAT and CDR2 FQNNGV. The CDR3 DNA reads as TGTGCCAGCAGCTTAGATCAACGGGGTAGCGGGAGTCGGGAGACCCAGTACTTC. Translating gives CASSLDQRGSGSRETQYF.

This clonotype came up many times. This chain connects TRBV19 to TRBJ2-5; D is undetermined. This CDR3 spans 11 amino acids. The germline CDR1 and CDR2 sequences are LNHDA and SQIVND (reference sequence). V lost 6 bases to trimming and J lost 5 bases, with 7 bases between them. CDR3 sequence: CASSDGETQYF. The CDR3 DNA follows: TGTGCCAGTAGCGATGGGGAGACCCAGTACTTC.

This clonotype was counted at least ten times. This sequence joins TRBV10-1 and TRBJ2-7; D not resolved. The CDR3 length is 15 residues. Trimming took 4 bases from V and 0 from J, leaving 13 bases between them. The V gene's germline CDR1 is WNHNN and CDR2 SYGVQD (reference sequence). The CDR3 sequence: CASSGGQLSSYEQYF. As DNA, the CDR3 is TGCGCCAGCAGTGGGGGTCAGTTAAGCTCCTACGAGCAGTACTTC.

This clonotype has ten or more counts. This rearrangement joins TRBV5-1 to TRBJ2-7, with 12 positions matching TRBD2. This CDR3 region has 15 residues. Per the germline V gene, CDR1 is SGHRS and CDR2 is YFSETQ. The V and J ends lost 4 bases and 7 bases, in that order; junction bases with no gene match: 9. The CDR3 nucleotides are TGCGCCAGCAGCCCCACTGGGACTAGCGGGCTTGAGCAGTACTTC. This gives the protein CASSPTGTSGLEQYF.

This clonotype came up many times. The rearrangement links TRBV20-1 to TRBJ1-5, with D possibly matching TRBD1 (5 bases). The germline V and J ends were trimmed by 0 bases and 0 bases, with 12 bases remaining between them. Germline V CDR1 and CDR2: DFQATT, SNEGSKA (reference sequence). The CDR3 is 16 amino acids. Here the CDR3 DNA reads TGCAGTGCTAGAGATCGGGACCTGTATAGCAATCAGCCCCAGCATTTT. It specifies CSARDRDLYSNQPQHF.

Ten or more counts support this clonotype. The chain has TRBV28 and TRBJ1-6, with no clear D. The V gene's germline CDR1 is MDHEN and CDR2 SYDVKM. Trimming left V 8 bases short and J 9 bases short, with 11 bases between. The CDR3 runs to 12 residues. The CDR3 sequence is CASLILGSPLHF. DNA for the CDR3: TGTGCCAGCTTGATCTTGGGTTCACCCCTCCACTTT.

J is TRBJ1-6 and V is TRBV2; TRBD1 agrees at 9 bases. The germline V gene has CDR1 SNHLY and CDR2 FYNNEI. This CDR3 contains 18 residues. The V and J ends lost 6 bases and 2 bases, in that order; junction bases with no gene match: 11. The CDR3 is CASRTGGALTAYNSPLHF. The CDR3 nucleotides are TGTGCCAGCAGGACAGGGGGTGCACTTACTGCCTATAATTCACCCCTCCACTTT.

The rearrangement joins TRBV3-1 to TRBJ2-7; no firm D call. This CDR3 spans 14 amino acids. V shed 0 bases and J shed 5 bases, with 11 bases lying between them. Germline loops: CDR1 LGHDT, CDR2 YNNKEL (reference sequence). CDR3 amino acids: CASSQDSGSDEQYF. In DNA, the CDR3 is TGTGCCAGCAGCCAAGATTCGGGCTCGGACGAGCAGTACTTC.

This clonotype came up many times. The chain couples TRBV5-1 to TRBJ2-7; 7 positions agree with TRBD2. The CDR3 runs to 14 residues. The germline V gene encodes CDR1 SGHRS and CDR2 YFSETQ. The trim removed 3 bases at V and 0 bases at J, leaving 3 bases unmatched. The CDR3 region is CASSWDYPSYEQYF. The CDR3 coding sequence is TGCGCCAGCAGCTGGGACTATCCCTCCTACGAGCAGTACTTC.

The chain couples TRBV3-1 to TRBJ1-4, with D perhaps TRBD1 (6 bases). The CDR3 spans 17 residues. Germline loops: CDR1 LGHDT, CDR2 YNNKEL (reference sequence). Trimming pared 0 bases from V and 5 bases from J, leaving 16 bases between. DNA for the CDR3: TGTGCCAGCAGCCAAGAAGTCCCTCAGGGGAAGAATGAAAAACTGTTTTTT. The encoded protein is CASSQEVPQGKNEKLFF.

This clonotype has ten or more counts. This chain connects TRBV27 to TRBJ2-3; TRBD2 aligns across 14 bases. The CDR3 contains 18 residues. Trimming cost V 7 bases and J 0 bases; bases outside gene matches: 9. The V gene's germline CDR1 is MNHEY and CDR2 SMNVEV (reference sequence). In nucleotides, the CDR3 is TGTGCCAGCACCGGACTAGCGGGAGGTTCCTCTAGCACAGATACGCAGTATTTT. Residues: CASTGLAGGSSSTDTQYF.